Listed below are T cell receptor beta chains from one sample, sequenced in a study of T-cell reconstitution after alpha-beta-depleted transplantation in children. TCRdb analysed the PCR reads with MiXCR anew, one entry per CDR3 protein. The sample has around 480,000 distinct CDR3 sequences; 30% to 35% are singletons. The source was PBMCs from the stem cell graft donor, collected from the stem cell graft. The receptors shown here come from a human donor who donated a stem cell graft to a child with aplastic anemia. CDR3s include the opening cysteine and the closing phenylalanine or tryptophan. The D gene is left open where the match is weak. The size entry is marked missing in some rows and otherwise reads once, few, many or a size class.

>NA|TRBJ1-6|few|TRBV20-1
CSASSALDSPLHF
TGCAGTGCTAGTTCTGCGTTGGATTCACCCCTCCACTTT
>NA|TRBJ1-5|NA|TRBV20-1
CSARDSWERNNQPQHF
TGCAGTGCTAGAGATAGCTGGGAAAGGAACAATCAGCCCCAGCATTTT
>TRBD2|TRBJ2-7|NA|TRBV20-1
CSSGTSGMSPEQYF
TGCAGTTCAGGGACTAGCGGGATGTCTCCCGAGCAGTACTTC
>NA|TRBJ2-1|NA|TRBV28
CASRLNPLMGYNEQFF
TGTGCCAGCAGACTTAACCCTCTTATGGGGTACAATGAGCAGTTCTTC
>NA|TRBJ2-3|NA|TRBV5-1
CASSLGPRVDTQYF
TGCGCCAGCAGCTTGGGGCCTCGGGTGGATACGCAGTATTTT
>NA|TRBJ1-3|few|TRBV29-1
CSATSGGQGNTIYF
TGCAGCGCCACGTCGGGGGGGCAAGGAAACACCATATATTTT
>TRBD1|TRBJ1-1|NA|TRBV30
CAWSVGQGHTEAFF
TGTGCCTGGAGTGTGGGACAGGGGCACACTGAAGCTTTCTTT
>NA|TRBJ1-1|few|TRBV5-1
CASSLGQAYTEAFF
TGCGCCAGCAGCTTGGGACAGGCCTACACTGAAGCTTTCTTT
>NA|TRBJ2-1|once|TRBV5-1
CASSYEVTIEQFF
TGCGCCAGCAGCTATGAAGTAACCATTGAGCAGTTCTTC
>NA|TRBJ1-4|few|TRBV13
CASSLSGTGTNEKLFF
TGTGCCAGCAGCCTCTCCGGGACGGGTACTAATGAAAAACTGTTTTTT
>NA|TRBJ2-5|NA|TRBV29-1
CSVDWGQETQYF
TGCAGCGTTGATTGGGGCCAAGAGACCCAGTACTTC
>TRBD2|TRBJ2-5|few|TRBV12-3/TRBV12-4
CASSWSSGSNQETQYF
TGTGCCAGCAGTTGGTCTAGCGGGAGCAATCAAGAGACCCAGTACTTC
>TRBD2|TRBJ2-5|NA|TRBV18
CASSPQTSGSGKTQYF
TGTGCCAGCTCACCACAGACTAGCGGGAGTGGGAAGACCCAGTACTTC
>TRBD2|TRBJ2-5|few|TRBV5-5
CASSFAGGIETQYF
TGTGCCAGCAGCTTCGCGGGGGGGATAGAGACCCAGTACTTC
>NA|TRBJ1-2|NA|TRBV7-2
CASSLEGINYGYTF
TGTGCCAGCAGCTTAGAAGGCATAAACTATGGCTACACCTTC
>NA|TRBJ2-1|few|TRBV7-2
CASSSQPYNEQFF
TGTGCCAGCAGCTCCCAGCCGTACAATGAGCAGTTCTTC
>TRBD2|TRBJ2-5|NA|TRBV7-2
CASSLGEVLADQETQYF
TGTGCCAGCAGCCTAGGAGAAGTACTAGCGGACCAAGAGACCCAGTACTTC
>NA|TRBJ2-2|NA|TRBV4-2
CASSPGGTPNTGELFF
TGTGCCAGCAGCCCTGGGGGGACTCCAAACACCGGGGAGCTGTTTTTT
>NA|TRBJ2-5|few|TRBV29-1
CSAKRTVQETQYF
TGCAGCGCCAAGAGGACGGTTCAAGAGACCCAGTACTTC
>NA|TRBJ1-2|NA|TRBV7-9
CASSSSQTPPNYGYTF
TGTGCCAGCAGCTCTTCCCAGACTCCTCCTAACTATGGCTACACCTTC
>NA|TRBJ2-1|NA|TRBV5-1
CASSLPTGGSYNEQFF
TGCGCCAGCAGCCTCCCCACCGGGGGATCCTACAATGAGCAGTTCTTC
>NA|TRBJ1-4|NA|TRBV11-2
CASSLESPGGVYTGEKLFF
TGTGCCAGCAGCTTAGAGTCCCCCGGGGGCGTCTACACAGGTGAAAAACTGTTTTTT
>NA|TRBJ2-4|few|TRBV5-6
CASNWAAGMRASKNIQYF
TGTGCCAGCAACTGGGCGGCGGGGATGAGGGCGTCCAAAAACATTCAGTACTTC
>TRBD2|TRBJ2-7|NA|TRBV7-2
CASSLEGSGILSEQYF
TGTGCCAGCAGCTTAGAAGGTAGCGGGATCCTTTCCGAGCAGTACTTC